The entry below gives a single T cell receptor beta chain sequence along with its context. The sample originates from a study of CD8 T cells in Susac syndrome. The RNA input was 0.5 to 1 ug, and it was reverse transcribed with random hexamers. TCRdb re-analysed the immunoSEQ multiplex PCR reads in MiXCR, keeping a single row per CDR3 protein. The sample consists of fewer than 95,000 distinct CDR3 sequences, approximately 96% of them appearing once. Diagnostic criteria defined recently for definite or probable disease were met by the Susac syndrome patients. This TCR was recovered from a human donor with Susac syndrome. Sequenced: CD8+ T cells from PBMCs.

The CDR3: CASSSREISYEQYF. The CDR3 coding sequence is TGTGCCAGCAGTTCTCGTGAGATCTCCTACGAGCAGTACTTC. V and J are TRBV12-3 or TRBV12-4 and TRBJ2-7; D uncertain. This CDR3 spans 14 amino acids. V was shortened by 4 bases and J by 0 bases, with 10 bases between the two germline ends.